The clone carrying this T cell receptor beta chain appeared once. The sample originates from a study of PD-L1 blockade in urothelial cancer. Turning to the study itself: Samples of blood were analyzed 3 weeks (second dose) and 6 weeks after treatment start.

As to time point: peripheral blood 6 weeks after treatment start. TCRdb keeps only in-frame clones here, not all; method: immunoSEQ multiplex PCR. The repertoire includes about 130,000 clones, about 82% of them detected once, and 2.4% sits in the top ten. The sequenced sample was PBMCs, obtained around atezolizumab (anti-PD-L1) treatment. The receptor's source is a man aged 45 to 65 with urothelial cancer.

The CDR3 sequence: CASSRSGGRNIQYF. The CDR3 DNA sequence: TGTGCCAGCAGCCGTTCGGGAGGAAGGAACATTCAGTACTTC. The V and J genes are TRBV5-4 and TRBJ2-4, with 7 nucleotides matching TRBD2. The germline gives CDR1 SGHNT, CDR2 YYREEE (reference sequence). The CDR3 is 14 amino acids. Trimming at V came to 4 bases and at J to 7 bases, leaving 8 bases not matched to a gene.